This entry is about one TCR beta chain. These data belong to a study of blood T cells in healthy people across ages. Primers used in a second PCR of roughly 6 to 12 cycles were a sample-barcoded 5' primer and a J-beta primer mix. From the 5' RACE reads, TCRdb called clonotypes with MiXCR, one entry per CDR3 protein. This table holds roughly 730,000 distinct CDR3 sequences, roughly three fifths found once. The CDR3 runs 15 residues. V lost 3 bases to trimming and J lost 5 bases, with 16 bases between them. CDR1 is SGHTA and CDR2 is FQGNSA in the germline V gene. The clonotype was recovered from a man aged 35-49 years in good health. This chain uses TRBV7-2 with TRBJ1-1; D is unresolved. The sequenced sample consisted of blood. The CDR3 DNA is TGTGCCAGCAGCTTGTTGTTCGAAGGGATTACTGAAGCTTTCTTT. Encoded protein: CASSLLFEGITEAFF.